This is a list of T cell receptor beta chains from one sample in a study of blood T cells in healthy people across ages. TCRdb itself ran the 5' RACE reads through MiXCR, one entry per CDR3 protein. The sample contains some 900,000 distinct CDR3 sequences, 40% to 60% of which appear only once. The source material was blood. The origin of the receptors is a man aged 25-45 years in good health. CDR3s include the opening cysteine and the closing phenylalanine or tryptophan.

TRBJ2-3	TRBV5-1	CASSWGDRTHTDTQYF
TRBJ2-7	TRBV10-3	CAISRDRGPYEQYF
TRBJ2-1	TRBV24-1	CATSERQGEGQFF
-	TRBV2	CASRDRQGANYEQYF
TRBJ2-1	TRBV5-1	CASSSDRGHNEQFF
TRBJ2-7	TRBV6-2/TRBV6-3	CASRQTGANYEQYF
TRBJ1-1	TRBV6-1	CASRTQERAEAFF
TRBJ1-2	TRBV18	CASSPTVAGYTF
TRBJ1-2	TRBV20-1	CSARPGSAYGYTF
TRBJ2-1	TRBV9	CASSANPGQGSNEQFF
TRBJ2-3	TRBV6-2/TRBV6-3	CASSYVRLTDTQYF
TRBJ2-3	TRBV4-1	CASSQTTVPTDTQYF
-	TRBV5-1	CASSLFAGLNEQYF
TRBJ2-7	TRBV9	CASSVEGTVSYEQYF
-	TRBV6-6	CASSYSTESPETQYF
TRBJ2-3	TRBV3-1	CASSQASFRTSGGARDTQYF
TRBJ2-2	TRBV7-9	CASSPGSGNTGELFF
TRBJ2-1	TRBV6-6	CASSGAAKQFF
TRBJ2-7	TRBV4-1	CASSQGTNEQYF
TRBJ1-5	TRBV7-6	CASSLTDFSNQPQHF
TRBJ2-2	TRBV3-1	CASSQRENIGELFF
TRBJ1-1	TRBV11-1	CAGPLPRDTTSEVAEAFF
TRBJ1-1	TRBV6-7	CASSYLRDRDNTEAFF
TRBJ2-1	TRBV2	CASKPGLAVQQQFF
TRBJ2-1	TRBV7-2	CASSLVSGDYNEQFF
TRBJ2-1	TRBV28	CASSQLPGLTSYNEQFF
TRBJ2-7	TRBV30	CAWSAGRTYEQYF
TRBJ2-7	TRBV7-2	CASSRGAVSYEQYF
TRBJ2-4	TRBV28	CTSRFGTENIQYF
TRBJ2-1	TRBV5-5	CASSLRSVDLYNEQFF
TRBJ2-5	TRBV24-1	CATSERTSGRTQETQYF
TRBJ1-5	TRBV7-2	CASRNSGNQPQHF
TRBJ2-1	TRBV29-1	CSGGDPHNKQFF
TRBJ2-1	TRBV6-1	CASSEDGGGYNEQFF
TRBJ1-5	TRBV7-2	CASSLGGTGNQPQHF
TRBJ2-3	TRBV11-2	CASSSPGLAGGHSADTQYF
TRBJ1-1	TRBV28	CASTAADRITEAFF
TRBJ2-5	TRBV27	CASSLPEPMGETQYF
TRBJ2-1	TRBV7-3	CASRQGGAPYNEQFF
-	TRBV6-2/TRBV6-3	CATGIGYEQYF
TRBJ1-5	TRBV6-5	CASSYSSGQPQHF
TRBJ2-5	TRBV13	CASSLRLDYQETQYF
TRBJ2-5	TRBV29-1	CSVEESGARGETQYF
TRBJ1-2	TRBV5-1	CASSPAGDGYTF
TRBJ2-1	TRBV5-1	CASSQKSGGADNEQFF
TRBJ1-5	TRBV10-3	CAISESGDGQPQHF
TRBJ1-4	TRBV20-1	CSASDTQNNEKLFF
TRBJ2-1	TRBV6-2/TRBV6-3	CASSRLRAGGTSYNEQFF
TRBJ2-7	TRBV28	CASIGESYEQYF
TRBJ2-1	TRBV14	CASSQVRGPYNEQFF
TRBJ2-1	TRBV12-3/TRBV12-4	CASSSDRVGSEQFF
TRBJ2-5	TRBV10-3	CAIRDPEETQYF